This T cell receptor beta chain originates from a study of neurological immune-mediated disorders (dated by TCRdb to the late 2010s). Describing the broader study: Peripheral blood TCR-beta repertoires from HTLV-I-associated myelopathy (HAM/TSP) patients, multiple sclerosis patients and healthy controls were compared by UMI-based sequencing. The cohort comprised about 68 subjects: around 15 HAM/TSP patients, around 35 multiple sclerosis patients and 20 or so healthy controls. Longitudinal samples, technical triplicates and paired sorted CD4+ and CD8+ T-cell subsets, alongside PBMC samples, were included among the approximately 99 TCR-beta libraries.

This clonotype is medium-sized (0.01 to 0.1%) in its sample. Its antigen remains undetermined. Base qualities are not at hand, and no much larger clone is one base apart. cDNA was synthesized by template-switch 5'RACE using a primer carrying a 10-nucleotide random unique molecular identifier by which each TCR transcript was tagged. Every sequencing run yielded over 180 million TCR-beta sequences covering 15-18 subjects. The RNeasy kit was used for extraction of total RNA. Using the KAPA Real-time Library Amplification kit, TCR-beta VDJ regions were amplified with primers for the TCR constant region and the 5'RACE anchor. Sample indexes and Illumina adaptors were added in a first PCR, and a second PCR then increased library yield. The roughly 650 bp TCR product was size-selected on a 2% E-gel SizeSelection system after Ampure bead purification. Before pooling, library quality was checked on a Bioanalyzer, concentration was measured with Qubit, and libraries were quantified with the Kapa Library Quantification kit. An Illumina HiSeq 2500 sequenced the libraries paired-end 2 x 150 bp. To increase sequence diversity, roughly 23-30% phiX was spiked into each library pool. In the source study's methods: The quality-filtered reads were processed with the UMI-based MiGEC pipeline, whose error correction step removed more than 85% of the raw TCR sequences. VDJ genes were aligned to IMGT germline references, and each clonotype was defined by a unique CDR3 amino acid sequence together with V-J genes. Clonal expansion, Shannon diversity, and CDR3 relatedness (CalcPairwiseDistances, ClusterSamples) were evaluated with VDJtools, and phylogenetic trees were built with CLCbio workbench. Using coefficient-of-variation modelling across technical triplicates, the study counted a clone as expanded if it had at least 8 unique UMIs. TCRdb handled the public reads itself, with Q25 trimming in fastp and clone calling in MiXCR, and kept productive beta chains. Every distinct CDR3 protein forms one entry, paired with its most common genes and DNA. The V and J calls come from TCRdb's annotation, not from the publication. The sample contains just over 30,000 distinct CDR3 sequences, under 5% of them found a single time. Jointly, the top ten make up nearly 25% of the sample.

The healthy controls were volunteers from blood banks in Maryland, USA. For sorted-subset TCR libraries, about 920,000 sorted CD4+ or CD8+ T cells were used. Peripheral blood underwent Ficoll-Hypaque density gradient centrifugation to isolate PBMCs, which were then cryopreserved in liquid nitrogen. Paired sorted CD4+ and CD8+ subsets came from healthy controls, HAM/TSP patients and MS patients. Summary of the overall study and its limitations: The highest TCR clonal expansion was observed in HAM/TSP patients, whereas the lowest was observed in MS patients, even when compared with healthy controls. Across subjects, expanded clones never shared an identical CDR3 amino acid sequence, which suggests that the TCR-beta repertoires in every group were private.

The clonotype was recovered from a woman in her 40s in good health. Sample: CD4+ T cells from blood.

The sequenced DNA is TGCGCCAGCAGCTTTGGTGGGGGCTTTGAAGAGACCCAGTACTTC. Protein translation: CASSFGGGFEETQYF. The V and J genes are TRBV5-1 and TRBJ2-5, with TRBD1 perhaps the D gene, on 6 matching bases. V is shortened by 2 bases, J by 3 bases, and the region joining them spans 14 bases. From cysteine to phenylalanine, the CDR3 is 15 amino acids long. The sequence is cut down to CDR3 DNA, 45 bases in frame from base 1. The germline V gene yields SGHRS for CDR1 and YFSETQ for CDR2.